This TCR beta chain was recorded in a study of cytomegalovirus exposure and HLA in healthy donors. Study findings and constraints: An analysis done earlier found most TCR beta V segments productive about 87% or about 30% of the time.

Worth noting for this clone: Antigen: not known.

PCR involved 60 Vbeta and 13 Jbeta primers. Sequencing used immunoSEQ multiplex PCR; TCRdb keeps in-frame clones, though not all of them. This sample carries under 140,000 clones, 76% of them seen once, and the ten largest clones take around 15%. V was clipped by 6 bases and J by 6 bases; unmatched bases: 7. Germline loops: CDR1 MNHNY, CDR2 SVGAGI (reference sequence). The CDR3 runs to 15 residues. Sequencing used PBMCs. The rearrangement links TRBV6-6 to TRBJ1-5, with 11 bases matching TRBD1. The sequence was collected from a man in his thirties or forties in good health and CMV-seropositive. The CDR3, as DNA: TGTGCCAGCAGCCGCGGACAGGGGGCAATTCAGCCCCAGCATTTT. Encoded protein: CASSRGQGAIQPQHF.